Sequencing of this T cell receptor (beta chain) was carried out in a study of siplizumab effects on memory and regulatory T cells. General study points: Proliferating CD4+ or CD8+ clones, roughly 80-97% of them, lacked an assignable naive or memory phenotype.

Method: immunoSEQ multiplex PCR; TCRdb's copy keeps in-frame clones and lacks some. The sample carries some 52,000 clones, 95% to 97% recorded once. Germline CDR1 and CDR2: SGHRS and YFSETQ. This CDR3 has 13 residues. Trimming took 0 bases from V and 3 from J, leaving 7 bases between them. Concerning this clone itself: Its specificity is unknown.

The J gene is TRBJ2-7, the V gene TRBV5-1; D ambiguous. This TCR was recovered from a human donor in good health. Material: naive CD4+ T cells sorted from blood. For the CDR3, the DNA is TGCGCCAGCAGCTTGGCTTTGGACTACGAGCAGTACTTC. Encoded protein: CASSLALDYEQYF.